The present TCR beta chain was sequenced within a study of T cells after yellow fever vaccination. Synthesis of TCR cDNA relied on 5'RACE template switching, which attached a universal primer site and UMIs. TCRdb passed the 5' RACE reads through MiXCR, listing each CDR3 protein once. The profile shows around 250,000 distinct CDR3 sequences, 6.9% of them singletons. Study-wide findings and caveats: Reappearance after the booster was observed for most primary-vaccination clones (roughly 96% CD4, roughly 90% CD8). When the response was secondary, it was weaker but reached its peak faster, day 5 versus 15. Few clonotypes appeared in both CD4 and CD8 compartments.

CDR1 is MNHEY, CDR2 SVGEGT, per germline. V lost 0 bases and J 2 bases, leaving 8 bases between the germline ends. This CDR3 is 14 amino acids long. Note on this clonotype: The antigen is unknown.

This TCR derives from a man in his thirties or forties who received the YFV17D yellow fever vaccine. The material sequenced was CD4+ T cells sorted from PBMCs, taken 15 days after the yellow fever booster vaccination. The chain recombines TRBV6-2 or TRBV6-3 with TRBJ2-7, with D possibly matching TRBD2 (6 bases). The CDR3 DNA sequence: TGTGCCAGCAGTTACTCTCGGGGGACCTACGAGCAGTACTTC. Translated, it gives CASSYSRGTYEQYF.